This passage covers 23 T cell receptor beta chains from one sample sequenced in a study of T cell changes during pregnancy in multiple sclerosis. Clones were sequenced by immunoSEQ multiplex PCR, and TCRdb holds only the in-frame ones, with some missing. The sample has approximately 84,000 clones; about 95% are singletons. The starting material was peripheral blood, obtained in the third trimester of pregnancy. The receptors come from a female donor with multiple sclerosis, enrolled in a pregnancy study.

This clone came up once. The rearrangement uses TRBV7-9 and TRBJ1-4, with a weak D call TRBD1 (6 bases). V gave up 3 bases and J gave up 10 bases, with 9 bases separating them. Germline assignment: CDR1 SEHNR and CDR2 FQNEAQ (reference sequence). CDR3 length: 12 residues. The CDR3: CASSLEDRKLFF. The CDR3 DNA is TGTGCCAGCAGCTTGGAGGACAGAAAACTGTTTTTT.

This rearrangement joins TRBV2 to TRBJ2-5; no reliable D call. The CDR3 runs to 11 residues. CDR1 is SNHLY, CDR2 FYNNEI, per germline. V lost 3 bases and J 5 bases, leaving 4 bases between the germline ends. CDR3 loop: CASSDRETQYF. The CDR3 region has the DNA TGTGCCAGCAGTGACAGGGAGACCCAGTACTTC.

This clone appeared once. The CDR3 nucleotides are TGTGCCAGCAGCGTAGAGCAGCGGGGGGGAGACACCGGGGAGCTGTTTTTT. Protein: CASSVEQRGGDTGELFF. The chain has TRBV9 and TRBJ2-2, with 10 bases aligning to TRBD2. The trim removed 0 bases at V and 3 bases at J, leaving 5 bases unmatched. Germline CDR1 reads SGDLS; CDR2 reads YYNGEE. CDR3 length equals 17 residues.

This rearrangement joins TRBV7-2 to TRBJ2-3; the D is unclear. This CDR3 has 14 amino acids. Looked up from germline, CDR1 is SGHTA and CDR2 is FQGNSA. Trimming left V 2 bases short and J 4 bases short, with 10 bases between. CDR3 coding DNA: TGTGCCAGCAGCTTAAAATCCTCCCCAGATACGCAGTATTTT. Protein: CASSLKSSPDTQYF.

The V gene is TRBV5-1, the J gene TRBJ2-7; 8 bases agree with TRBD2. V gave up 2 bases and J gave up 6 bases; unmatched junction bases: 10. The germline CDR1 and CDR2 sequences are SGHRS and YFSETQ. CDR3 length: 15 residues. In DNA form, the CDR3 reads TGCGCCAGCAGCTTAGGGGTAGCGGGGCTCTCCGAGCAGTACTTC. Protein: CASSLGVAGLSEQYF. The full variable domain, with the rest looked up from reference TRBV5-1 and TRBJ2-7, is KAGVTQTPRYLIKTRGQQVTLSCSPISGHRSVSWYQQTPGQGLQFLFEYFSETQRNKGNFPGRFSGRQFSNSRSEMNVSTLELGDSALYLCASSLGVAGLSEQYFGPGTRLTVT.

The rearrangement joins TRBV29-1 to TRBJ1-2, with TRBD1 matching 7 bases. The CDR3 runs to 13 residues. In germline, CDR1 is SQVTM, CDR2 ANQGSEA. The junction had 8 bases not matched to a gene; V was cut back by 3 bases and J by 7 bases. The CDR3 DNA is TGCAGCGTTGATAAGGGGGCCCGGGGTGGCTACACCTTC. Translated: CSVDKGARGGYTF.

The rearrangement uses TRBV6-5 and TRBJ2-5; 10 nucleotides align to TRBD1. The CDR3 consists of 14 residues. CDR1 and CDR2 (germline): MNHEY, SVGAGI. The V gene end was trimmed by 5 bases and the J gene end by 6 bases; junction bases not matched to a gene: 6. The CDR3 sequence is CASSRWTGGKTQYF. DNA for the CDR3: TGTGCCAGCAGTAGATGGACAGGGGGGAAGACCCAGTACTTC.

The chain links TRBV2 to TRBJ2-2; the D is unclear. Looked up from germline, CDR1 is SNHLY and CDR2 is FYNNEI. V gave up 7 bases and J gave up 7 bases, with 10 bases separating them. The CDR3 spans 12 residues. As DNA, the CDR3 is TGTGCCAGCAAAGACTTGGGCGGGGAGCTGTTTTTT. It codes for CASKDLGGELFF.

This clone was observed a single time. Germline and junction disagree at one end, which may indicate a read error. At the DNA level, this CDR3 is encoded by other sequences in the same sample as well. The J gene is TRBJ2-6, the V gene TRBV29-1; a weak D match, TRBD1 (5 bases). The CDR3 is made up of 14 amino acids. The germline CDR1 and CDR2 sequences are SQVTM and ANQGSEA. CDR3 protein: CSVASGSGANVLTF. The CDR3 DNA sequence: TGCAGCGTTGCATCAGGGTCTGGGGCCAACGTTCTGACTTTC.

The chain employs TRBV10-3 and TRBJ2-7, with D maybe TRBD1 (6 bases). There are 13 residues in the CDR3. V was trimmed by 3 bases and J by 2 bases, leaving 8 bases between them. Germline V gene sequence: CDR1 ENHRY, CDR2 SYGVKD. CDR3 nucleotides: TGTGCCATCAGTGAAGGGGACACCTACGAGCAGTACTTC. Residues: CAISEGDTYEQYF.

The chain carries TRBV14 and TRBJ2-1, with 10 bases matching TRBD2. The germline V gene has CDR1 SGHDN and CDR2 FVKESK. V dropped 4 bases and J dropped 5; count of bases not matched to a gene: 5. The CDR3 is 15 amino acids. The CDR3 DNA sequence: TGTGCCAGCAGCCTCATAGCGGGGGGCCACAATGAGCAGTTCTTC. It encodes CASSLIAGGHNEQFF.

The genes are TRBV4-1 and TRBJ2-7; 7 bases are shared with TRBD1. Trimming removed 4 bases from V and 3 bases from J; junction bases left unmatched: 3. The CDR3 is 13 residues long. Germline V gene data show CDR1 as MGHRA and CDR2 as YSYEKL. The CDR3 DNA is TGCGCCAGCAGCCCGGACAGGTACTACGAGCAGTACTTC. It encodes CASSPDRYYEQYF.

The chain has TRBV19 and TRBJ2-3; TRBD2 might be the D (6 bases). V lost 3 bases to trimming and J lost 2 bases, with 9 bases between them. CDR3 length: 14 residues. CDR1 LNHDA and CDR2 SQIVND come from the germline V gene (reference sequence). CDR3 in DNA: TGTGCCAGTAGTATGGCGGGGACCACAGATACGCAGTATTTT. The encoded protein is CASSMAGTTDTQYF.

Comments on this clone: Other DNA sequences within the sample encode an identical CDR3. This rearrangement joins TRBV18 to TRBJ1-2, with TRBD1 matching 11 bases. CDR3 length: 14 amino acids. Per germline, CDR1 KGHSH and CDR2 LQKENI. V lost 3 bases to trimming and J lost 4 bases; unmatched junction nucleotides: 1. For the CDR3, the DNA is TGTGCCAGCTCACCCGGGACAGGGGGCTATGGCTACACCTTC. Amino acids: CASSPGTGGYGYTF.

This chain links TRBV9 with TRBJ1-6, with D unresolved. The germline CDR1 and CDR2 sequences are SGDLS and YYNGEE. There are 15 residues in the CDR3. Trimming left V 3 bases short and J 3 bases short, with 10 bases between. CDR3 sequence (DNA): TGTGCCAGCAGCGCCCGAACCAGCTATAATTCACCCCTCCACTTT. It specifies CASSARTSYNSPLHF.

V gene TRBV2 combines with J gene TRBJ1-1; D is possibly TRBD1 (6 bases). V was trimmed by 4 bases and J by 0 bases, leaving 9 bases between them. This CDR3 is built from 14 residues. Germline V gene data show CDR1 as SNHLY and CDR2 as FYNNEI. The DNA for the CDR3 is TGTGCCAGCAGTGTGGCAGGGGTGAACACTGAAGCTTTCTTT. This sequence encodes CASSVAGVNTEAFF.

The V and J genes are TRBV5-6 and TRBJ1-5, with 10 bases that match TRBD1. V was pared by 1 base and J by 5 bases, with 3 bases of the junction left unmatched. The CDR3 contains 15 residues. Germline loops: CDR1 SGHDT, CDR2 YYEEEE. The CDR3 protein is CASSLQGQGHQPQHF. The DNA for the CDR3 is TGTGCCAGCAGCTTGCAGGGACAGGGGCATCAGCCCCAGCATTTT.

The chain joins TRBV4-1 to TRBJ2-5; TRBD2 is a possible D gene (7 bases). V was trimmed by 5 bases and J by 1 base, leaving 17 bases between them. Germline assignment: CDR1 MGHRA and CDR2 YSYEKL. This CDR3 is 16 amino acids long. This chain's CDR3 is CASSLIGGPIQETQYF. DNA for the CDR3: TGCGCCAGCAGCTTAATCGGGGGGCCTATCCAAGAGACCCAGTACTTC.

The CDR3 is CASSGRGGLYNEQFF. The CDR3 DNA reads as TGCGCCAGCAGCGGCCGGGGGGGCCTGTACAATGAGCAGTTCTTC. The chain joins TRBV4-1 to TRBJ2-1; TRBD2 matches 8 bases. The germline V gene has CDR1 MGHRA and CDR2 YSYEKL. Germline trimming cut 5 bases from V and 4 bases from J; bases unmatched to any gene: 7. The CDR3 length is 15 residues.

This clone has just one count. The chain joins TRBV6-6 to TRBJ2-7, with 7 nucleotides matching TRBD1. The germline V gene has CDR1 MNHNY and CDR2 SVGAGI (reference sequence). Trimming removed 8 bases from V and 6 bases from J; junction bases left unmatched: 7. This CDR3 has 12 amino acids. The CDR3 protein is CASWDRTFEQYF. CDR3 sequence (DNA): TGTGCCAGCTGGGACAGAACCTTCGAGCAGTACTTC.

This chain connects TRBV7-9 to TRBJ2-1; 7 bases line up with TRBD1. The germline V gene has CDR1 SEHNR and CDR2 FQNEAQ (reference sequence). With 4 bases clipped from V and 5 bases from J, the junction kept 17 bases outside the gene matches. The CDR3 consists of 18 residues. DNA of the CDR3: TGTGCCAGCAGCTCCCTGGACAGGCATCTAACCTCTGACAATGAGCAGTTCTTC. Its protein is CASSSLDRHLTSDNEQFF. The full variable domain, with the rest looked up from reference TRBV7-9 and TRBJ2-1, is DTGVSQNPRHKITKRGQNVTFRCDPISEHNRLYWYRQTLGQGPEFLTYFQNEAQLEKSRLLSDRFSAERPKGSFSTLEIQRTEQGDSAMYLCASSSLDRHLTSDNEQFFGPGTRLTVL.

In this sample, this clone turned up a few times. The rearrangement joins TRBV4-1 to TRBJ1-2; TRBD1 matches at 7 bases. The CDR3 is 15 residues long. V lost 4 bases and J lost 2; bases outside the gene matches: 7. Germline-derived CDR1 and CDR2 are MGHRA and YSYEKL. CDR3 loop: CASSPPGTANYGYTF. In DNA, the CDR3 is TGCGCCAGCAGCCCCCCAGGGACAGCAAACTATGGCTACACCTTC.

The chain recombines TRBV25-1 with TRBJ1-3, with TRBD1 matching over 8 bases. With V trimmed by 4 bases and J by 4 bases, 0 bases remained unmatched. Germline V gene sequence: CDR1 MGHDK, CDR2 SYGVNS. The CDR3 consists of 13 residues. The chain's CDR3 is CASSAGGGNTIYF. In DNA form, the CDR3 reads TGTGCCAGCAGTGCAGGGGGCGGAAACACCATATATTTT.